This T cell receptor beta chain was retrieved from a study of T cell responses to AZD1222 COVID-19 vaccine. The repertoire was sequenced with immunoSEQ multiplex PCR; TCRdb's copy has only in-frame clones and lacks some. The sample holds approximately 110,000 clones; over 75% are singletons and the top ten take around 9.4%. This CDR3 comprises 12 residues. The specimen comprised peripheral blood, sampled on day 0 of AZD1222 vaccination. The TCR originated in an adult in good health. V usage is TRBV21-1 and J usage is TRBJ2-7. TRBV21-1 is flagged as a pseudogene. The CDR3 loop is CASSDPDYEQYF. The CDR3 coding sequence is TGTGCCAGCAGTGACCCGGACTACGAGCAGTACTTC.